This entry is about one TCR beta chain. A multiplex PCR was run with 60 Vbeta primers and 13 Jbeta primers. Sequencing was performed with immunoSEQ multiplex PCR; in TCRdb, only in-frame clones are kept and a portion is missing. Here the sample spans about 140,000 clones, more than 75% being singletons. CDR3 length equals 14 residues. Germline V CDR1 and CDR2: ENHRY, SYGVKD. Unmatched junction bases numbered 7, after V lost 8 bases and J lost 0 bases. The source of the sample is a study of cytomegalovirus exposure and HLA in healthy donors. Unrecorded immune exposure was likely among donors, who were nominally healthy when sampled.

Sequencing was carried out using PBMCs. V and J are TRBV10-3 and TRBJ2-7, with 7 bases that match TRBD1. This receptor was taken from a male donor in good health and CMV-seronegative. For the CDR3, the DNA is TGTGCCATCGATGGGGGACAGATCTCCTACGAGCAGTACTTC. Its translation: CAIDGGQISYEQYF.